This TCR beta chain stems from a study of cytotoxic CD8 clonotypes in ibrutinib-treated CLL. Study-wide context: Patients gave response samples after a median around twelve months of treatment, range 6 to 36. Study-wide results and caveats: Against age-matched healthy donors, baseline clonality ran higher and tracked circulating CD8+ T-cell counts. Clonality went up at the time of ibrutinib response, stayed stable in sustained remission, and later dropped back toward its baseline level at progression.

On this clone: The antigen is undetermined.

CDR3 size: 15 residues. The ends lost 6 bases at V and 3 bases at J; junction bases unmatched: 8. In germline, CDR1 is MDHEN, CDR2 SYDVKM. Some clones are missing from TCRdb's copy, which holds only in-frame ones; the method was immunoSEQ multiplex PCR. The sample lists tens of thousands of clones, 54% occurring once. V and J are TRBV28 and TRBJ2-5, with TRBD1 matching 9 bases. Sequencing was performed on PBMCs, taken at disease progression, from a patient treated with ibrutinib. The receptor comes from a human donor with chronic lymphocytic leukemia. CDR3 sequence reads: CASSQPGQGEETQYF. The CDR3 DNA reads TGTGCCAGCAGCCAACCGGGACAGGGTGAAGAGACCCAGTACTTC.